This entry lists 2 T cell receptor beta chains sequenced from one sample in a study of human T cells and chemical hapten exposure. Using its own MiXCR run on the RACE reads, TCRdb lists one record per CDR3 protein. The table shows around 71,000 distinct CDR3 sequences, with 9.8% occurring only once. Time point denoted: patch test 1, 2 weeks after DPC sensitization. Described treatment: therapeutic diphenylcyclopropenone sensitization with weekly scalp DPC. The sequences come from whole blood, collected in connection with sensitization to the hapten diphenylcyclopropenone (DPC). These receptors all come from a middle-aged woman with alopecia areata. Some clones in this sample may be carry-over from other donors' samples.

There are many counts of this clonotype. The CDR3: CASSVGLHSGNTIYF. CDR3 nucleotides: TGTGCCAGCAGCGTGGGTCTACACTCTGGAAACACCATATATTTT. The J gene is TRBJ1-3, the V gene TRBV9; D is unresolved. Germline V gene sequence: CDR1 SGDLS, CDR2 YYNGEE. The CDR3 has 15 amino acids. V was shortened by 2 bases and J by 0 bases, with 9 bases between the two germline ends.

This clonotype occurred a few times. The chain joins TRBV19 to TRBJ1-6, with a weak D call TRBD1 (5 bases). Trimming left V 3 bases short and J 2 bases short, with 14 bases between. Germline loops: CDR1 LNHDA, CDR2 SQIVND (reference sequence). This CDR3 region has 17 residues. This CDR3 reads CASSIPGTVAYNSPLHF. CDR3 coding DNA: TGTGCCAGTAGTATCCCCGGGACGGTGGCCTATAATTCACCCCTCCACTTT.